This T cell receptor beta chain was sequenced for a study of Ad26.COV2.S vaccination and SARS-CoV-2 variants. The protocol was immunoSEQ multiplex PCR, while the TCRdb copy is restricted to in-frame clones and leaves out a portion. The sample yields hundreds of thousands of clones, 89% seen once. Germline CDR1 and CDR2: SEHNR and FQNEAQ (reference sequence). V shed 6 bases and J shed 6 bases, with 11 bases lying between them. The CDR3 is 13 amino acids. Indicated treatment: roughly 20 received Ad26.COV2.S at low or high dose, single or two shots; about 5 received placebo; per-sample allocation not given. Following the first vaccine or placebo injection, samples were taken on day 63.

Sequenced here: peripheral blood, sampled in a trial of Ad26.COV2.S vaccine versus placebo. This chain connects TRBV7-9 to TRBJ2-2; D ambiguous. The origin of this receptor is a person between 18 and 60 years old who received the Ad26.COV2.S COVID-19 vaccine or a placebo. The CDR3 is CASSNSGSGELFF. DNA for the CDR3: TGTGCCAGCAGTAATAGTGGTTCCGGGGAGCTGTTTTTT. The full variable domain, with the rest looked up from reference TRBV7-9 and TRBJ2-2, is DTGVSQNPRHKITKRGQNVTFRCDPISEHNRLYWYRQTLGQGPEFLTYFQNEAQLEKSRLLSDRFSAERPKGSFSTLEIQRTEQGDSAMYLCASSNSGSGELFFGEGSRLTVL.